The 21 T cell receptor beta chains below all came from one sample that was sequenced in a study of CD8+ T cells in alopecia areata. cDNA prepared by RNA extraction and subsequent reverse transcription served as the template for sequencing. Profiling relied on immunoSEQ multiplex PCR, and the TCRdb table lists in-frame clones only, not all of them. The sample lists over 150,000 clones, about 60% occurring once. The treatment: oral pan-JAK inhibitor, 5-10 mg twice daily. The input for sequencing was CD8+ T cells sorted from blood, taken at week 24, from a patient treated with tofacitinib. These receptors were taken from a human donor with alopecia areata.

V and J are TRBV4-1 and TRBJ1-6; D uncertain. From germline, CDR1 is MGHRA and CDR2 YSYEKL. V shed 2 bases and J shed 14 bases, with 7 bases lying between them. The CDR3 has 11 residues. The chain's CDR3 is CASSQSGALHF. The CDR3 nucleotides read TGCGCCAGCAGCCAAAGCGGGGCCCTCCACTTT.

J is TRBJ1-2 and V is TRBV29-1; no definite D call. CDR1 SQVTM and CDR2 ANQGSEA come from the germline V gene. V shed 2 bases and J shed 8 bases, with 12 bases lying between them. The CDR3 is made up of 12 amino acids. The CDR3 loop reads CSVEFGETGYTF. Here the CDR3 DNA reads TGCAGCGTTGAATTTGGGGAGACGGGCTACACCTTC.

The sample holds a few counts of this clone. V gene TRBV7-9 combines with J gene TRBJ2-1; D remains ambiguous. CDR1 and CDR2 from the germline V gene are SEHNR and FQNEAQ (reference sequence). This CDR3 comprises 12 residues. V was pared by 1 base and J by 10 bases, with 8 bases between. The DNA for the CDR3 is TGTGCCAGCAGCTTAGGACTCGACGAGCAGTTCTTC. This sequence encodes CASSLGLDEQFF.

The CDR3 DNA follows: TGTGCCAGCAGCAAGACAGGGGAATTCTCTGGGGCCAACGTCCTGACTTTC. Protein sequence: CASSKTGEFSGANVLTF. This chain connects TRBV5-4 to TRBJ2-6, with 8 nucleotides matching TRBD1. Germline CDR1 reads SGHNT; CDR2 reads YYREEE (reference sequence). The CDR3 covers 17 residues. The V and J ends lost 4 bases and 0 bases, in that order; junction bases with no gene match: 6. Using reference TRBV5-4 and TRBJ2-6 for the parts outside the CDR3, the full variable domain is ETGVTQSPTHLIKTRGQQVTLRCSSQSGHNTVSWYQQALGQGPQFIFQYYREEENGRGNFPPRFSGLQFPNYSSELNVNALELDDSALYLCASSKTGEFSGANVLTFGAGSRLTVL.

This sequence joins TRBV29-1 and TRBJ2-5; D assignment may be TRBD1 or TRBD2 (5 bases each). The V gene lost 4 bases and the J gene lost 1 base, with 7 bases spanning the gap. Germline CDR1 reads SQVTM; CDR2 reads ANQGSEA. This CDR3 region has 12 residues. The CDR3, as DNA: TGCAGCGTTGCAGGGACCCAAGAGACCCAGTACTTC. This translates into CSVAGTQETQYF. The full variable domain, rest sourced from reference TRBV29-1 and TRBJ2-5, is SAVISQKPSRDICQRGTSLTIQCQVDSQVTMMFWYRQQPGQSLTLIATANQGSEATYESGFVIDKFPISRPNLTFSTLTVSNMSPEDSSIYLCSVAGTQETQYFGPGTRLLVL.

The rearrangement joins TRBV7-9 to TRBJ2-1, with D unclear. With 3 bases removed from V and 4 bases from J, the gap between germline ends came to 13 bases. The germline V gene has CDR1 SEHNR and CDR2 FQNEAQ (reference sequence). This CDR3 is 15 amino acids long. As DNA, the CDR3 is TGTGCCAGCAGCTTGGTTCAGGCCCATTACAATGAGCAGTTCTTC. This encodes CASSLVQAHYNEQFF.

This rearrangement joins TRBV30 to TRBJ1-1; weak D call: TRBD1 (5 bases). CDR1 GTSNPN and CDR2 SVGIG come from the germline V gene (reference sequence). The CDR3 is 10 amino acids. Trimming took off 2 bases at V and 9 bases at J, with 7 bases between the two ends. The CDR3 nucleotides read TGTGCCTGGAGTCAGGGAAAAGCTTTCTTT. Translated: CAWSQGKAFF.

The chain employs TRBV5-1 and TRBJ2-7; 8 bases are a match to TRBD1. CDR1 is SGHRS and CDR2 is YFSETQ in the germline V gene. This CDR3 has 14 amino acids. Trimming at V came to 1 base and at J to 4 bases, leaving 4 bases not matched to a gene. The CDR3 is CASSLTGGDYEQYF. The DNA for the CDR3 is TGCGCCAGCAGCTTGACAGGGGGAGATTACGAGCAGTACTTC.

This clone was counted between two and nine times. The chain recombines TRBV5-1 with TRBJ2-7; 7 bases line up with TRBD1. V lost 1 base and J lost 5; bases outside the gene matches: 12. Germline V gene data show CDR1 as SGHRS and CDR2 as YFSETQ. CDR3 length equals 16 residues. CDR3 sequence reads: CASSLRGRLPVDEQYF. In DNA, the CDR3 is TGCGCCAGCAGCTTGAGGGGGCGGCTCCCCGTCGACGAGCAGTACTTC.

The chain uses TRBV29-1 and TRBJ2-1; TRBD1 or TRBD2 may be the D gene (5 bases each). The V gene's germline CDR1 is SQVTM and CDR2 ANQGSEA. The CDR3 contains 14 residues. V was pared by 3 bases and J by 0 bases, with 9 bases between. The CDR3: CSVDAGSSYNEQFF. The CDR3 DNA reads as TGCAGCGTTGACGCAGGGAGCTCCTACAATGAGCAGTTCTTC.

This clone was counted between two and nine times. The rearrangement joins TRBV5-4 to TRBJ2-7; D is possibly TRBD2 (5 bases). CDR3 size: 12 residues. V lost 8 bases, J lost 0 bases, and 9 bases lay in between. Germline CDR1 is SGHNT and CDR2 is YYREEE (reference sequence). The CDR3 nucleotides are TGTGCCAGTGCCCGGGACTCCTACGAGCAGTACTTC. Translation: CASARDSYEQYF.

With respect to this clone: Germline and junction disagree at one end, which may indicate a read error. This chain connects TRBV13 to TRBJ2-3; D is uncertain. Germline CDR1 and CDR2: PRHDT and FYEKMQ (reference sequence). CDR3 length: 11 residues. The CDR3 spells CASSRTDTQCF. As DNA, the CDR3 is TGTGCCAGCAGTCGCACAGATACGCAGTGTTTT.

The V and J genes are TRBV29-1 and TRBJ2-5, with no clear D. Germline CDR1 is SQVTM and CDR2 is ANQGSEA. The CDR3 is made up of 14 amino acids. V was clipped by 7 bases and J by 1 base, with 16 bases between them. This CDR3 is CSAGVGQTQETQYF. The CDR3 coding sequence is TGCAGCGCTGGGGTTGGGCAGACCCAAGAGACCCAGTACTTC. Based on the CDR3 plus reference TRBV29-1 and TRBJ2-5, the full variable domain is SAVISQKPSRDICQRGTSLTIQCQVDSQVTMMFWYRQQPGQSLTLIATANQGSEATYESGFVIDKFPISRPNLTFSTLTVSNMSPEDSSIYLCSAGVGQTQETQYFGPGTRLLVL.

The chain joins TRBV9 to TRBJ2-2; possibly TRBD2 for D (5 bases). The CDR3 has 16 residues. Trimming pared 4 bases from V and 1 base from J, leaving 14 bases between. Germline V gives CDR1 SGDLS, CDR2 YYNGEE. CDR3 protein: CASSRWRPLNTGELFF. The CDR3 bases are TGTGCCAGCAGCAGGTGGAGGCCCCTGAACACCGGGGAGCTGTTTTTT.

The chain joins TRBV25-1 to TRBJ2-3, with TRBD2 as a possible D gene (6 bases). The V gene's germline CDR1 is MGHDK and CDR2 SYGVNS. Trimming pared 7 bases from V and 3 bases from J, leaving 11 bases between. This CDR3 contains 13 residues. The CDR3 DNA sequence: TGTGCCAGCACTAGTGGAGGGACAGATACGCAGTATTTT. Protein: CASTSGGTDTQYF.

This clone came up once. The rearrangement joins TRBV30 to TRBJ2-5; 9 bases are a match to TRBD2. This CDR3 is built from 17 residues. The trim removed 3 bases at V and 5 bases at J, leaving 16 bases unmatched. Germline V gene data show CDR1 as GTSNPN and CDR2 as SVGIG (reference sequence). The CDR3 bases are TGTGCCTGGAGCGAACCTCTAGCGGGGACTCGAGGGGAGACCCAGTACTTC. Translating it yields CAWSEPLAGTRGETQYF.

The V and J genes are TRBV25-1 and TRBJ1-4; D call uncertain. This CDR3 region has 14 residues. The V end lost 2 bases, the J end lost 7 bases, and 11 bases lay between the germline ends. CDR1 MGHDK and CDR2 SYGVNS come from the germline V gene. The CDR3 sequence is CASSELLGVEKLFF. Here the CDR3 DNA reads TGTGCCAGCAGTGAACTGTTGGGAGTTGAAAAACTGTTTTTT.

The genes are TRBV7-2 and TRBJ2-1, with a weak D call TRBD2 (6 bases). Germline V CDR1 and CDR2: SGHTA, FQGNSA. CDR3 length: 17 amino acids. V was shortened by 5 bases and J by 8 bases, with 25 bases between the two germline ends. The CDR3 DNA is TGTGCCAGCAGCCCCATTGTTTCTACTAGCTGGAGCGATGAGCAGTTCTTC. Its translation is CASSPIVSTSWSDEQFF.

This clone was counted a few times. The gene calls are TRBV4-1 and TRBJ2-3; perhaps TRBD2 as D (5 bases). The CDR3 has 16 amino acids. The germline V gene encodes CDR1 MGHRA and CDR2 YSYEKL. V was clipped by 1 base and J by 3 bases, with 14 bases between them. In DNA, the CDR3 is TGCGCCAGCAGCCAAGGGCTGGCGAGAGGGACAGATACGCAGTATTTT. It specifies CASSQGLARGTDTQYF.

This sequence joins TRBV5-1 and TRBJ2-1; D possibly matches TRBD1 or TRBD2 (5 bases each). From germline, CDR1 is SGHRS and CDR2 YFSETQ. The ends were cut back, 0 bases at V and 6 bases at J, with 16 bases in the middle. The CDR3 sequence is 16 residues long. The CDR3 DNA reads TGCGCCAGCAGCTTGGAGGGACCTACGACTTTCAATGAGCAGTTCTTC. It specifies CASSLEGPTTFNEQFF.

The chain recombines TRBV2 with TRBJ2-7, with 7 bases aligning to TRBD1. V was pared by 3 bases and J by 6 bases, with 8 bases of the junction left unmatched. The V gene's germline CDR1 is SNHLY and CDR2 FYNNEI. The CDR3 is made up of 14 amino acids. CDR3 DNA: TGTGCCAGCAGTGAGGGACAGAATCCCACCGAGCAGTACTTC. This translates into CASSEGQNPTEQYF.